The entry below describes one T cell receptor (beta chain). The sample is drawn from a study of T cell changes during pregnancy in multiple sclerosis. The ends were cut back, 6 bases at V and 4 bases at J, with 18 bases in the middle. Per the germline V gene, CDR1 is LNHDA and CDR2 is SQIVND (reference sequence). CDR3 size: 15 residues. Data came from immunoSEQ multiplex PCR; TCRdb stores just in-frame clones and leaves some out. Of about 71,000 clones detected, approximately 90% appear once; the ten largest clones hold more than 0.9%. Specimen: peripheral blood, collected in the third trimester of pregnancy. The TCR sequence derives from a female donor with multiple sclerosis, enrolled in a pregnancy study. V usage is TRBV19 and J usage is TRBJ1-1; possible D gene TRBD1, 6 bases. The CDR3 sequence is CASSTHPAGATEAFF. The CDR3 bases are TGTGCCAGTAGCACCCACCCCGCGGGGGCCACTGAAGCTTTCTTT. The variable domain in full, completed from reference TRBV19 and TRBJ1-1, reads DGGITQSPKYLFRKEGQNVTLSCEQNLNHDAMYWYRQDPGQGLRLIYYSQIVNDFQKGDIAEGYSVSREKKESFPLTVTSAQKNPTAFYLCASSTHPAGATEAFFGQGTRLTVV.